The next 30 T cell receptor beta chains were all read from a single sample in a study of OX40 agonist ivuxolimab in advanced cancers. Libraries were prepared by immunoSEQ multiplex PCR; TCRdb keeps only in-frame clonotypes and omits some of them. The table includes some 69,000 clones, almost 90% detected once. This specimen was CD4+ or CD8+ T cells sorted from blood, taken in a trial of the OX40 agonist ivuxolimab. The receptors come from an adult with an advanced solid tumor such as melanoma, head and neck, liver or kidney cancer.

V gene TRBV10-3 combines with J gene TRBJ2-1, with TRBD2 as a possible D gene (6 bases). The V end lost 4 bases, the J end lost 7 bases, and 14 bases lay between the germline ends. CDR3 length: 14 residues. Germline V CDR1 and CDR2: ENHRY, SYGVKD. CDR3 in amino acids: CAISAGGEANEQFF. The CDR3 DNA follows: TGTGCCATCAGTGCAGGCGGGGAGGCGAATGAGCAGTTCTTC.

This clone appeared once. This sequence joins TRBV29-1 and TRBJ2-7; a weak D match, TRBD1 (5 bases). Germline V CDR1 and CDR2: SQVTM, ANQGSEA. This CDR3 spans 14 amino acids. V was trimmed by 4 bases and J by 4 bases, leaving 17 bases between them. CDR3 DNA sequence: TGCAGCGTTGTAACGGACAAAGGAAAGTACGAGCAGTACTTC. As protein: CSVVTDKGKYEQYF.

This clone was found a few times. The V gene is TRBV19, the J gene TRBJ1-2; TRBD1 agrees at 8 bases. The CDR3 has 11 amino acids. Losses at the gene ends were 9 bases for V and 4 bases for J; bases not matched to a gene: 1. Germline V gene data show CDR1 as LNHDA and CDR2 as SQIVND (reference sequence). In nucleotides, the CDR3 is TGTGCCAGCGGACAGGGCTATGGCTACACCTTC. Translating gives CASGQGYGYTF.

CDR3 protein: CASSASRDSYNEQFF. The CDR3, as DNA: TGTGCCAGCAGCGCGTCCCGGGACAGCTACAATGAGCAGTTCTTC. The rearrangement links TRBV11-3 to TRBJ2-1; 7 positions agree with TRBD1. This CDR3 is built from 15 residues. CDR1 and CDR2 from the germline V gene are SGHNT and YENEEA. J lost 3 bases, V lost 5 bases, and 7 bases had no gene match.

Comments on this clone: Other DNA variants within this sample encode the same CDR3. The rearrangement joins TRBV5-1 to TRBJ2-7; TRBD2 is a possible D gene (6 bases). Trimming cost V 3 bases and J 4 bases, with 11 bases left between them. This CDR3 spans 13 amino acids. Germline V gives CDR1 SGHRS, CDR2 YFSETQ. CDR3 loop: CASSSGLQYEQYF. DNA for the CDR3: TGCGCCAGCAGCTCGGGACTCCAGTACGAGCAGTACTTC.

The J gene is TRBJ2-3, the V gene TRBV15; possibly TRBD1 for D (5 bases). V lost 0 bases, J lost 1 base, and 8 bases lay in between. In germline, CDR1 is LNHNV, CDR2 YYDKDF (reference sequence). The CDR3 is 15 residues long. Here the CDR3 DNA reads TGTGCCACCAGCAGAGACGGCAGGGGCACAGATACGCAGTATTTT. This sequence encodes CATSRDGRGTDTQYF.

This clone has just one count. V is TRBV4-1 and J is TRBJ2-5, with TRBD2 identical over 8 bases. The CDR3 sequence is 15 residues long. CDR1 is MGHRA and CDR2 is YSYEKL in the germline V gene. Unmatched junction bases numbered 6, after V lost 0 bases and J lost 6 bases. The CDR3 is CASSQDSGDEKTQYF. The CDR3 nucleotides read TGCGCCAGCAGCCAAGATAGCGGGGATGAGAAGACCCAGTACTTC.

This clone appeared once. This CDR3 reads CASIREGVSYEQYF. CDR3 sequence (DNA): TGTGCCAGCATTCGGGAGGGGGTCTCCTACGAGCAGTACTTC. This rearrangement joins TRBV6-1 to TRBJ2-7, with TRBD2 matching 8 bases. J was trimmed by 0 bases and V by 7 bases; bases with no gene match: 5. The germline V gene has CDR1 MNHNS and CDR2 SASEGT. This CDR3 is 14 amino acids long.

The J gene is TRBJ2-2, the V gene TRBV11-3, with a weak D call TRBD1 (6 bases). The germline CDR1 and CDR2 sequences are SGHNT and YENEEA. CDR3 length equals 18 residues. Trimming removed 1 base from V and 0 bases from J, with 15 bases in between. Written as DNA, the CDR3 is TGTGCCAGCAGCTTAGGGGTCAGGGGCTACGCGAACACCGGGGAGCTGTTTTTT. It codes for CASSLGVRGYANTGELFF.

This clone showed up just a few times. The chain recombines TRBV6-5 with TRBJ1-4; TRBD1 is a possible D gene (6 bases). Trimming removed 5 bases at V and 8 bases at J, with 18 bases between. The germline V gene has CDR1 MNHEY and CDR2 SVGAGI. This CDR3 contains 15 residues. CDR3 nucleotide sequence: TGTGCCAGCAGTCCCGCTGACAGGCTATGGGAAAAACTGTTTTTT. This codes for CASSPADRLWEKLFF.

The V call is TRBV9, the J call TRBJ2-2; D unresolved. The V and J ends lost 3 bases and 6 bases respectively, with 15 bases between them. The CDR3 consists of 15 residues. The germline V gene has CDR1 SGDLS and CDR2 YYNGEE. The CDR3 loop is CASSARSQTAGELFF. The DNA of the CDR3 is TGTGCCAGCAGCGCGAGGAGTCAGACCGCCGGGGAGCTGTTTTTT.

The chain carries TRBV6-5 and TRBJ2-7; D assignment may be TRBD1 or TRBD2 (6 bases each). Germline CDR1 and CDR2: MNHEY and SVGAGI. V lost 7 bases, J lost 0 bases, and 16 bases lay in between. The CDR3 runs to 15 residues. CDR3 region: CASKGSGGLSYEQYF. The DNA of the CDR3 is TGTGCCAGCAAAGGTTCCGGGGGCCTCTCCTACGAGCAGTACTTC.

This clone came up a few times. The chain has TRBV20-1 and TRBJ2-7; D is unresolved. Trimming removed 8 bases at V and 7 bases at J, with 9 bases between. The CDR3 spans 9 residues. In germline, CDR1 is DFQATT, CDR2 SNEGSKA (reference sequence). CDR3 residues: CSSSLEQYF. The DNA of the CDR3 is TGCAGTTCCTCTTTAGAGCAGTACTTC.

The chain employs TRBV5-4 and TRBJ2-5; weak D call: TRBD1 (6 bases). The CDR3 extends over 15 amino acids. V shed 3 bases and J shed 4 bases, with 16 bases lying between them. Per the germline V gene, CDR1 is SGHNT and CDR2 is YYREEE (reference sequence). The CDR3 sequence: CASSSSRGSVETQYF. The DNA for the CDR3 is TGTGCCAGCAGCTCTTCCAGGGGATCGGTAGAGACCCAGTACTTC.

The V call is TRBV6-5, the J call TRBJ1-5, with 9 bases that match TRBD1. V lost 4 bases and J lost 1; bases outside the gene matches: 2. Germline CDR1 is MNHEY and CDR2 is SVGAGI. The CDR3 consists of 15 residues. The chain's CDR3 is CASSSGTGSNQPQHF. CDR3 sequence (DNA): TGTGCCAGCAGTTCCGGGACAGGGAGCAATCAGCCCCAGCATTTT.

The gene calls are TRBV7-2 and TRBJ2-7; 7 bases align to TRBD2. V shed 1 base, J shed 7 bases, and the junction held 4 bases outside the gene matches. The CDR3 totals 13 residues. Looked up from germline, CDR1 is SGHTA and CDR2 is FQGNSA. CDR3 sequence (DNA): TGTGCCAGCAGCTTAGGGCGGGAGAGGGAGCAGTACTTC. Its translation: CASSLGREREQYF. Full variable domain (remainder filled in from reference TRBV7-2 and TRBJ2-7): GAGVSQSPSNKVTEKGKDVELRCDPISGHTALYWYRQSLGQGLEFLIYFQGNSAPDKSGLPSDRFSAERTGGSVSTLTIQRTQQEDSAVYLCASSLGREREQYFGPGTRLTVT.

CDR3 sequence (DNA): TGTGCCACCCAGCTCTCTGGGGCCAACGTCCTGACTTTC. It specifies CATQLSGANVLTF. The J gene is TRBJ2-6, the V gene TRBV11-2; D uncertain. Germline assignment: CDR1 SGHAT and CDR2 FQNNGV. The V gene lost 10 bases and the J gene lost 0 bases, with 7 bases spanning the gap. The CDR3 spans 13 residues.

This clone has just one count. The CDR3 spells CSVIDVNYGYTF. The DNA for the CDR3 is TGCAGCGTAATAGACGTTAACTATGGCTACACCTTC. The chain uses TRBV29-1 and TRBJ1-2; no clear D. Trimming took off 6 bases at V and 1 base at J, with 9 bases between the two ends. This CDR3 comprises 12 residues. Germline CDR1 and CDR2: SQVTM and ANQGSEA.

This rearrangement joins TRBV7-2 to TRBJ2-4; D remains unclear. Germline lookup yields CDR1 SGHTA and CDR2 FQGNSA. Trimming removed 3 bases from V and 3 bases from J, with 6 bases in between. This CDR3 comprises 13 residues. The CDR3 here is CASSLRDKNIQYF. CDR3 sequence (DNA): TGTGCCAGCAGCTTGAGAGACAAAAACATTCAGTACTTC.

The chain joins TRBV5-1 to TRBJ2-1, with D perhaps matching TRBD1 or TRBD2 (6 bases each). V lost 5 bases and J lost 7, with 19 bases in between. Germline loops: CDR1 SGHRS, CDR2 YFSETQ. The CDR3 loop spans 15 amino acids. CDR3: CASRLVGGAENEQFF. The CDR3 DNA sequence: TGCGCCAGCAGGCTTGTCGGGGGCGCGGAAAATGAGCAGTTCTTC.

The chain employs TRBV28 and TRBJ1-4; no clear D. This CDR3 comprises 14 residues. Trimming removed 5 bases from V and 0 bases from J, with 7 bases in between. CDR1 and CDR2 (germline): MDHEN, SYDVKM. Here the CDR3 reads CASSTFATNEKLFF. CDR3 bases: TGTGCCAGCAGTACCTTTGCAACTAATGAAAAACTGTTTTTT.

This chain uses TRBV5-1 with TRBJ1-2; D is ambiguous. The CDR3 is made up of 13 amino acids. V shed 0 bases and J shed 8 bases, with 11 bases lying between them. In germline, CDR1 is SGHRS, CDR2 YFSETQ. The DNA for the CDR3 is TGCGCCAGCAGCTTGGATCAAGGCGCGGGCTACACCTTC. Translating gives CASSLDQGAGYTF.

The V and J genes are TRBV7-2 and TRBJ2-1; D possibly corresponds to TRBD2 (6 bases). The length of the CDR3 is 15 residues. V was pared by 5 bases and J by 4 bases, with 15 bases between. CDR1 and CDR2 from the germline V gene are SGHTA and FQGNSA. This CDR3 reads CASSPGAGGYNEQFF. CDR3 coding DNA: TGTGCCAGCAGCCCTGGAGCGGGCGGGTACAATGAGCAGTTCTTC.

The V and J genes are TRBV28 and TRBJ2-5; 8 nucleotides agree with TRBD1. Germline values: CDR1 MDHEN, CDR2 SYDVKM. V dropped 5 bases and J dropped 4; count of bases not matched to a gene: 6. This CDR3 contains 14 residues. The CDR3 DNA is TGTGCCAGCAGTCCTCGGACAGGGAGAGAGACCCAGTACTTC. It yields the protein CASSPRTGRETQYF.

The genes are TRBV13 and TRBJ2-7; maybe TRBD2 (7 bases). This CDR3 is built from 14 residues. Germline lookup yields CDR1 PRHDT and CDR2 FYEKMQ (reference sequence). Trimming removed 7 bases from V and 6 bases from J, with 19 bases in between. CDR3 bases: TGTGCCAGCACCAACCGCGGGGGCGGGGGCGAGCAGTACTTC. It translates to CASTNRGGGGEQYF.

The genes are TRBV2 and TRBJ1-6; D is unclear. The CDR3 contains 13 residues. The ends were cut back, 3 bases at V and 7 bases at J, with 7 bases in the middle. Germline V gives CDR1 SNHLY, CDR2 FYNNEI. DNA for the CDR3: TGTGCCAGCAGTGAGAACAAAAATTCACCCCTCCACTTT. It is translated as CASSENKNSPLHF. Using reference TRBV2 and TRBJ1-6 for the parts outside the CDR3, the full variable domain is EPEVTQTPSHQVTQMGQEVILRCVPISNHLYFYWYRQILGQKVEFLVSFYNNEISEKSEIFDDQFSVERPDGSNFTLKIRSTKLEDSAMYFCASSENKNSPLHFGNGTRLTVT.

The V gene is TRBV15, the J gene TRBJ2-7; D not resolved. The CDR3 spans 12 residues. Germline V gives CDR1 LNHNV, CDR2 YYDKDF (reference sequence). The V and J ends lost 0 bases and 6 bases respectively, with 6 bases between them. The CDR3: CATSRERGEQYF. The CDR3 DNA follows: TGTGCCACCAGCAGAGAGCGCGGCGAGCAGTACTTC.

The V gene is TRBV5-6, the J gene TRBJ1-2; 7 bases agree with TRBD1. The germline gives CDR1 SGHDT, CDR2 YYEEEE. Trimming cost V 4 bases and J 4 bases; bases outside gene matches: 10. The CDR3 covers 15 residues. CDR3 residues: CASSIGTAKFYGYTF. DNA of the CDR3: TGTGCCAGCAGCATTGGGACAGCCAAGTTCTATGGCTACACCTTC.

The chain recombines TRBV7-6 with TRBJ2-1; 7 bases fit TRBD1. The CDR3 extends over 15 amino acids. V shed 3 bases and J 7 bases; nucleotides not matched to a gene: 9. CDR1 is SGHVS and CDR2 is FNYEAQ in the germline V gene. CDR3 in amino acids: CASSFLRGLRNEQFF. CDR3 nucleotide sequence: TGTGCCAGCAGCTTTCTGAGGGGGCTCCGGAATGAGCAGTTCTTC.

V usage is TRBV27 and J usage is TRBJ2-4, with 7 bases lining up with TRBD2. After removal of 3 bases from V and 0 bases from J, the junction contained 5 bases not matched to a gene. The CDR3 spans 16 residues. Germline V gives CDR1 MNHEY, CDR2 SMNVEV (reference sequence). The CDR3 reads CASSFEAGLAKNIQYF. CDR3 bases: TGTGCCAGCAGTTTTGAAGCGGGGCTAGCCAAAAACATTCAGTACTTC.